The T cell receptor beta chain under discussion was sequenced for a study of shared clonotypes between healthy human individuals. About the research overall: A couple of female and three male donors aged 18 to 49 were enrolled. Study outcomes and limitations: Generally, estimated richness proved larger in naive subsets than it did in memory subsets.

Of note for this clone: Antigen unknown.

Naive CD8 cells were CD45RO-negative, positively selected for CCR7, excluding terminally differentiated effector memory CD45RA+ cells. Healthy HIV-negative adults without recent acute infections or vaccinations served as donors. Per the original methods: Junction-only immunoSEQ data arrived without quality scores, meaning filtering differed. Sequenced by immunoSEQ multiplex PCR; TCRdb stores in-frame clones only, minus some. The DNA gave D and trimming, while V, J and clone size come from that table. The repertoire consists of just over 2,000,000 clones, with about 95% occurring once and the leading ten covering about 1.1%. Trimming at V came to 0 bases and at J to 6 bases, leaving 14 bases not matched to a gene. CDR1 and CDR2 (germline): LGHNA, YSLEER. The CDR3 sequence is 19 residues long.

The gene calls are TRBV4-3 and TRBJ2-2; 9 bases are a match to TRBD2. Source material: naive CD8+ T cells sorted from blood. This TCR was recovered from a man between 18 and 29 years old in good health. The CDR3 DNA is TGCGCCAGCAGCCAAGATGGCTGGCGGGAGGGCCGTTTTGCCGGGGAGCTGTTTTTT. Amino acid sequence: CASSQDGWREGRFAGELFF.